Included here is one T cell receptor beta chain sequence, with context. Produced via immunoSEQ multiplex PCR; TCRdb's table is partial and in-frame only. The sample consists of 50,000 or so clones, 80% to 95% of them appearing once. This entry is derived from a study of T cell changes during pregnancy in multiple sclerosis. V gave up 3 bases and J gave up 1 base, with 9 bases separating them. The CDR3 spans 14 residues. CDR1 and CDR2 from the germline V gene are LNHDA and SQIVND (reference sequence). This sequence joins TRBV19 and TRBJ1-1; tentatively, D is TRBD1 (5 bases). The starting material was CD4+ T cells from peripheral blood mononuclear cells, obtained in the second trimester of pregnancy. The clonotype comes from a female donor with multiple sclerosis, enrolled in a pregnancy study. The CDR3 sequence: CASSMGQWNTEAFF. The CDR3 coding sequence is TGTGCCAGTAGTATGGGGCAGTGGAACACTGAAGCTTTCTTT.